The entry below describes one T cell receptor (beta chain). A second about 7 to 12 cycle PCR used barcoded and J-beta primers. Via MiXCR, TCRdb re-called the 5' RACE reads, giving one row per CDR3 protein. The repertoire holds about 680,000 distinct CDR3 sequences, with approximately 50% as singletons. CDR3 length: 18 amino acids. Germline V gene lookup returns CDR1 SGHRS and CDR2 YFSETQ. V was pared by 0 bases and J by 0 bases, with 17 bases between. These data are taken from a study of blood T cells in healthy people across ages. V is TRBV5-1 and J is TRBJ2-3, with TRBD2 as a possible D gene (5 bases). The TCR was taken from a woman aged 60 to 75 in good health. The specimen sequenced was blood. CDR3 nucleotides: TGCGCCAGCAGCTTGGAGGCTCCGGGATCATCTAGCACAGATACGCAGTATTTT. Its translation is CASSLEAPGSSSTDTQYF.